The 21 T cell receptor beta chains presented below share a single source sample, sequenced in a study of radiation and T cells in renal cell carcinoma. This table comes from immunoSEQ multiplex PCR, and its TCRdb copy is limited to in-frame clones, with some not included. The top ten clones hold about 5% of a sample with about 130,000 clones, 88% of them seen once. Time point noted: blood 2 weeks post-SBRT. Treatment of the sample: 15 Gy SBRT to primary tumor, nephrectomy 4 weeks later. Specimen: blood, collected from a patient whose treatment included radiotherapy and nephrectomy. Receptor source: a woman between 70 and 85 years old with renal cell carcinoma.

The rearrangement joins TRBV4-1 to TRBJ2-6; tentatively, D is TRBD1 (5 bases). Germline-derived CDR1 and CDR2 are MGHRA and YSYEKL. The length of the CDR3 is 15 residues. V dropped 1 base and J dropped 2 bases, with 6 bases sitting between them. As DNA, the CDR3 is TGCGCCAGCAGCCAAGGGGGCGCTGGGGCCAACGTCCTGACTTTC. Translating it yields CASSQGGAGANVLTF.

V and J are TRBV6-1 and TRBJ1-6; the D is unclear. Trimming cost V 10 bases and J 5 bases, with 15 bases left between them. CDR1 and CDR2 (germline): MNHNS, SASEGT. This CDR3 has 14 amino acids. CDR3 bases: TGTGCCACAACTCTGAGTGCCCATAATTCACCCCTCCACTTT. It translates to CATTLSAHNSPLHF.

The J gene is TRBJ1-2, the V gene TRBV28; perhaps TRBD1 as D (6 bases). Germline CDR1 MDHEN, CDR2 SYDVKM. This CDR3 is built from 12 residues. Trimming removed 10 bases at V and 2 bases at J, with 11 bases between. Here the CDR3 DNA reads TGTGCCACCTTGACAGGCAACTATGGCTACACCTTC. It encodes CATLTGNYGYTF.

As DNA, the CDR3 is TGTGCCAGCACCGGAGCGACTGGGGGCACCATATATTTT. Translating it yields CASTGATGGTIYF. The V gene is TRBV2, the J gene TRBJ1-3; the D gene is possibly TRBD1 (5 bases). Trimming took 7 bases from V and 9 from J, leaving 16 bases between them. The CDR3 covers 13 residues. Germline values: CDR1 SNHLY, CDR2 FYNNEI.

The CDR3 reads CASSRESGNTIYF. As DNA, the CDR3 is TGTGCCAGCAGCAGGGAGTCTGGAAACACCATATATTTT. The genes are TRBV11-3 and TRBJ1-3; D not resolved. V gave up 5 bases and J gave up 1 base, with 6 bases separating them. The CDR3 has 13 residues. The V gene's germline CDR1 is SGHNT and CDR2 YENEEA.

The chain carries TRBV28 and TRBJ2-7, with 7 bases aligning to TRBD1. V was pared by 6 bases and J by 0 bases, with 5 bases of the junction left unmatched. Germline V lookup: CDR1 MDHEN, CDR2 SYDVKM. The CDR3 loop spans 14 amino acids. CDR3 residues: CASRAGGLSYEQYF. Written as DNA, the CDR3 is TGTGCCAGCAGGGCAGGGGGTCTCTCCTACGAGCAGTACTTC.

The genes are TRBV7-2 and TRBJ1-1; 7 nucleotides align to TRBD1. CDR3 length: 14 amino acids. V lost 4 bases, J lost 5 bases, and 7 bases stayed unmatched. Per germline, CDR1 SGHTA and CDR2 FQGNSA. The CDR3 bases are TGTGCCAGCAGCTCCATCTTACAGGGGACTGAAGCTTTCTTT. Translated: CASSSILQGTEAFF.

The rearrangement links TRBV7-9 to TRBJ2-6; 7 nucleotides line up with TRBD1. CDR1 and CDR2 from the germline V gene are SEHNR and FQNEAQ (reference sequence). Germline trimming cut 6 bases from V and 2 bases from J; bases unmatched to any gene: 7. There are 16 residues in the CDR3. The CDR3 region is CASRQVTGAGANVLTF. DNA of the CDR3: TGTGCCAGCAGACAAGTAACAGGGGCTGGGGCCAACGTCCTGACTTTC.

The V call is TRBV29-1, the J call TRBJ1-2, with a tentative D call TRBD1 (5 bases). In germline, CDR1 is SQVTM, CDR2 ANQGSEA. CDR3 length: 15 amino acids. V was clipped by 4 bases and J by 4 bases, with 19 bases between them. CDR3 region: CSVGTIGRLPYGYTF. The CDR3 coding sequence is TGCAGCGTTGGGACAATCGGACGGCTACCCTATGGCTACACCTTC.

V is TRBV27 and J is TRBJ1-1; no reliable D call. The CDR3 length is 15 residues. Germline V gene sequence: CDR1 MNHEY, CDR2 SMNVEV (reference sequence). The V gene lost 6 bases and the J gene lost 0 bases, with 14 bases spanning the gap. CDR3 in DNA: TGTGCCAGCAGCGTTATAGGACCGCTGAACACTGAAGCTTTCTTT. Translation gives CASSVIGPLNTEAFF.

The V gene is TRBV5-5, the J gene TRBJ1-2, with D unresolved. The germline CDR1 and CDR2 sequences are SGHKS and YYEKEE (reference sequence). V lost 3 bases and J 4 bases, leaving 19 bases between the germline ends. The CDR3 loop spans 16 amino acids. CDR3 bases: TGTGCCAGCAGCTACATAACGGGCCCTAAAGTCTATGGCTACACCTTC. It is translated as CASSYITGPKVYGYTF.

V usage is TRBV10-3 and J usage is TRBJ2-1, with TRBD2 as a possible D gene (6 bases). V was trimmed by 4 bases and J by 7 bases, leaving 11 bases between them. CDR3 size: 13 residues. Germline V gene lookup returns CDR1 ENHRY and CDR2 SYGVKD. This CDR3 is CAISALAENEQFF. As DNA, the CDR3 is TGTGCCATCAGTGCGTTAGCGGAAAATGAGCAGTTCTTC.

J is TRBJ2-6 and V is TRBV27; no firm D call. CDR3 length: 13 amino acids. With 3 bases removed from V and 4 bases from J, the gap between germline ends came to 4 bases. CDR1 is MNHEY, CDR2 SMNVEV, per germline (reference sequence). The CDR3 DNA reads TGTGCCAGCAGTTTGACCGGGGCCAACGTCCTGACTTTC. Translated: CASSLTGANVLTF.

This sequence joins TRBV7-2 and TRBJ2-5, with 12 nucleotides matching TRBD2. This CDR3 has 16 residues. CDR1 and CDR2 (germline): SGHTA, FQGNSA. The J segment lost 2 bases and the V segment lost 5 bases, leaving 6 bases of the junction unmatched. The CDR3 loop is CASSRTGTSGQETQYF. DNA for the CDR3: TGTGCCAGCAGCCGTACCGGGACTAGCGGGCAAGAGACCCAGTACTTC.

The chain links TRBV6-4 to TRBJ1-5; D gene unclear. The CDR3 runs to 12 residues. The V gene lost 8 bases and the J gene lost 6 bases, with 11 bases spanning the gap. CDR1 is MRHNA and CDR2 is SNTAGT in the germline V gene. The CDR3: CASPSEAQPQHF. The CDR3 DNA is TGTGCCAGCCCTTCTGAGGCTCAGCCCCAGCATTTT.

The rearrangement links TRBV5-6 to TRBJ1-1; 8 positions match TRBD1. J lost 1 base, V lost 3 bases, and 11 bases had no gene match. The CDR3 contains 17 residues. CDR1 is SGHDT and CDR2 is YYEEEE in the germline V gene. This CDR3 is CASSSGQGHFRNTEAFF. CDR3 coding DNA: TGTGCCAGCAGCTCCGGACAGGGACATTTTCGGAACACTGAAGCTTTCTTT.

The rearrangement joins TRBV4-2 to TRBJ1-1; D perhaps matches TRBD1 (6 bases). The germline gives CDR1 LGHNA, CDR2 YNFKEQ. Trimming cost V 3 bases and J 1 base, with 12 bases left between them. The CDR3 has 15 residues. The CDR3 protein is CASSHPRGGNTEAFF. The CDR3 bases are TGTGCCAGCAGCCACCCAAGGGGGGGGAACACTGAAGCTTTCTTT.

Written as DNA, the CDR3 is TGTGCCAGCAGCCCAGGGACAGGGATGAGCTATGGCTACACCTTC. This codes for CASSPGTGMSYGYTF. The rearrangement uses TRBV7-2 and TRBJ1-2; 9 bases line up with TRBD1. The V gene's germline CDR1 is SGHTA and CDR2 FQGNSA. The CDR3 extends over 15 amino acids. V was clipped by 5 bases and J by 4 bases; unmatched bases: 8.

The chain couples TRBV7-8 to TRBJ2-3; D might be TRBD1 or TRBD2, each matching 5 bases. Trimming shortened V by 5 bases and J by 4 bases, and 10 bases separated the two germline ends. The germline V gene has CDR1 SGHVS and CDR2 FQNEAQ. The CDR3 length is 13 residues. The CDR3 DNA reads TGTGCCAGCAGCCCAGGGAGCCCAGATACGCAGTATTTT. Translated, it gives CASSPGSPDTQYF.

The chain links TRBV7-9 to TRBJ1-2; D is undetermined. V lost 1 base, J lost 8 bases, and 11 bases lay in between. The CDR3 runs to 13 residues. The germline CDR1 and CDR2 sequences are SEHNR and FQNEAQ (reference sequence). The CDR3: CASSLGSDEGYTF. CDR3 nucleotide sequence: TGTGCCAGCAGCTTAGGTTCAGACGAGGGCTACACCTTC.

This clone was seen only once. The rearrangement joins TRBV7-5 to TRBJ1-5. TRBV7-5 is designated a pseudogene. The CDR3 is made up of 18 amino acids. The CDR3 coding sequence is TGTGCCAGAAGTACCCAGGGGGGGTCTTTTATTAGCAATCAGCCCCAGCATTTT. It specifies CARSTQGGSFISNQPQHF.